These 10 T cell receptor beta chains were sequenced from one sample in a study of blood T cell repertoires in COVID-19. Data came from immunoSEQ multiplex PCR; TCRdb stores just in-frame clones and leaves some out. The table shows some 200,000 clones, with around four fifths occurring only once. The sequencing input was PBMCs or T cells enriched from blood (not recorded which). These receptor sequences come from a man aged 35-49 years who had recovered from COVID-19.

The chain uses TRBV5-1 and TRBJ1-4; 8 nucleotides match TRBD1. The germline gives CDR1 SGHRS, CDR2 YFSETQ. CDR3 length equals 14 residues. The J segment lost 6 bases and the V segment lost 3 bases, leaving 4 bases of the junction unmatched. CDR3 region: CASSSRGQDEKLFF. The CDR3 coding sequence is TGCGCCAGCAGCTCCAGGGGGCAGGATGAAAAACTGTTTTTT.

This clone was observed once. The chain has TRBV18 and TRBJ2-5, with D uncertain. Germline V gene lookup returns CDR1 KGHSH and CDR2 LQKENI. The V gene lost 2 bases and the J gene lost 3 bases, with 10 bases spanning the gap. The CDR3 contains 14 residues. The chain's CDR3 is CASSPRVVEETQYF. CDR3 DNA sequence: TGTGCCAGCTCACCAAGAGTCGTGGAAGAGACCCAGTACTTC.

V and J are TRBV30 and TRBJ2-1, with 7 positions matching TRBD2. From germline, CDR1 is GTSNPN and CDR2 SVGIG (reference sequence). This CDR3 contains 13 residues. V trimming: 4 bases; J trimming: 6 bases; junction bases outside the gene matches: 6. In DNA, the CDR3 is TGTGCCTGGACCCGACTAGCCCCCAATGAGCAGTTCTTC. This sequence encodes CAWTRLAPNEQFF.

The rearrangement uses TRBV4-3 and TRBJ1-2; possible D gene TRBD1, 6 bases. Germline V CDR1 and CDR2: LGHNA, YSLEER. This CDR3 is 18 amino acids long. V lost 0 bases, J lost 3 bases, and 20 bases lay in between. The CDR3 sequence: CASSQDLGTHLSHYGYTF. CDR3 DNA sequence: TGCGCCAGCAGCCAAGACCTCGGGACACATCTAAGTCACTATGGCTACACCTTC.

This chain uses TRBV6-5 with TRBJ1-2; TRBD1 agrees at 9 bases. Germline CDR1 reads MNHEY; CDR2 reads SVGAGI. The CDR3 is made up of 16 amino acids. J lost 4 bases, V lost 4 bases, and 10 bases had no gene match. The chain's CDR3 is CASSSTGTGMPYGYTF. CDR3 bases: TGTGCCAGCAGTTCAACCGGGACAGGGATGCCCTATGGCTACACCTTC.

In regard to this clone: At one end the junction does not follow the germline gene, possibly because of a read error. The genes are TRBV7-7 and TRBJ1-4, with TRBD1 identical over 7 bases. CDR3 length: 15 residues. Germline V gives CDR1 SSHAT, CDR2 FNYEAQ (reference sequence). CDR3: CASSPQGGSNEKLFF. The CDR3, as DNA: TGTGCTAGCAGCCCGCAGGGGGGTAGTAATGAAAAACTGTTTTTT.

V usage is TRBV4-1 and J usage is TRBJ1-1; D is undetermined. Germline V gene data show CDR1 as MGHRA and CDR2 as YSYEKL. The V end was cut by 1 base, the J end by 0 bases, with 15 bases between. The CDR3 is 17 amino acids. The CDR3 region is CASSQVNPGRVNTEAFF. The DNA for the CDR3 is TGCGCCAGCAGCCAAGTCAATCCTGGGCGGGTGAACACTGAAGCTTTCTTT.

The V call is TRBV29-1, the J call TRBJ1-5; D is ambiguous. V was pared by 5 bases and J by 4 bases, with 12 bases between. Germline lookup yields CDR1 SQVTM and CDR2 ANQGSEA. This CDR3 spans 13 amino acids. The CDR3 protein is CSVTAGGNQPQHF. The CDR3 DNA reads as TGCAGCGTTACCGCCGGCGGAAATCAGCCCCAGCATTTT. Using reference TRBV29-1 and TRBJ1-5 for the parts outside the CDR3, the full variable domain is SAVISQKPSRDICQRGTSLTIQCQVDSQVTMMFWYRQQPGQSLTLIATANQGSEATYESGFVIDKFPISRPNLTFSTLTVSNMSPEDSSIYLCSVTAGGNQPQHFGDGTRLSIL.

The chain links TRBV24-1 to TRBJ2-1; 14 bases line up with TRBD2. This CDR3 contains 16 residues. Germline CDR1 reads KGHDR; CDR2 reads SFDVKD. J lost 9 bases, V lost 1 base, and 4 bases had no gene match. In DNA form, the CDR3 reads TGTGCCACCAGTGATTTCTCGGGACTAGCGGGAGCTGAGCAGTTCTTC. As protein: CATSDFSGLAGAEQFF.

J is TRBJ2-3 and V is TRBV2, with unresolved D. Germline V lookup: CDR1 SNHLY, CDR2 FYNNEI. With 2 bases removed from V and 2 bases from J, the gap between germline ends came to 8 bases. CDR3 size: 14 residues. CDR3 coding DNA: TGTGCCAGCAGTGAACTGACTCCCACAGATACGCAGTATTTT. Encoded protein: CASSELTPTDTQYF.